These T cell receptor beta chains were read from a single sample in a study of cytomegalovirus exposure and HLA in healthy donors. Libraries were prepared by immunoSEQ multiplex PCR; TCRdb keeps only in-frame clonotypes and omits some of them. Among 97,000 or so clones, roughly 85% were seen once, and the ten largest hold approximately 2.8%. Material: PBMCs. The receptors derive from a man between 40 and 49 years old in good health and CMV-seronegative. The CDR3 runs from the conserved cysteine through the conserved F or W. Fields, in order: D gene, J gene, clone size, V gene, CDR3 DNA, CDR3 protein. D genes are given only for firm matches. Part of the rows lack a size; the others show once, few, many or a class for expanded clones.

. | TRBJ1-3 | . | TRBV7-6 | TGTGCCAGCAGCTCCCCCTTCTCTGGAAACACCATATATTTT | CASSSPFSGNTIYF
TRBD2 | TRBJ2-5 | . | TRBV7-9 | TGTGCCAGCAGCCGTTCTGGGACTAGCGGAGAGACCCAGTACTTC | CASSRSGTSGETQYF
TRBD2 | TRBJ2-5 | few | TRBV15 | TGTGCCACCAGCAGAGGCGGGGGGGAACAAGAGACCCAGTACTTC | CATSRGGGEQETQYF
. | TRBJ2-6 | once | TRBV10-3 | TGTGCCATCAGTGAGTACGCACTCATTACCTCTGGGGCCAACGTCCTGACTTTC | CAISEYALITSGANVLTF
TRBD1 | TRBJ2-4 | once | TRBV4-3 | TGCGCCAGCAGCGCCCAGACAGGGGGCCGGAACATTCAGTACTTC | CASSAQTGGRNIQYF
TRBD1 | TRBJ2-7 | . | TRBV13 | TGTGCCAGCAGCTTGGGGACAGCCGGGATTTACGAGCAGTACTTC | CASSLGTAGIYEQYF
. | TRBJ2-3 | . | TRBV5-4 | TGTGCCAGCAGCTTGTACGGGGGGCGCACAGATACGCAGTATTTT | CASSLYGGRTDTQYF
. | TRBJ2-7 | once | TRBV5-1 | TGCGCCAGCAGCTTGCTTGGGCAGTCTTACTACGAGCAGTACTTC | CASSLLGQSYYEQYF
. | TRBJ2-7 | . | TRBV6-5 | TGTGCCAGCCGGAGGGCACCCCCCCGCGAGCAGTACTTC | CASRRAPPREQYF
TRBD2 | TRBJ2-3 | . | TRBV7-8 | TGTGCCAGCAGCTTCAAAGCGGGGGGGGTCACAGATACGCAGTATTTT | CASSFKAGGVTDTQYF
TRBD1 | TRBJ2-1 | . | TRBV19 | TGTGCCAGTACCTGGACAGGGTCCAACAATGAGCAGTTCTTC | CASTWTGSNNEQFF
TRBD1 | TRBJ2-7 | . | TRBV11-2 | TGTGCCAGCAGCTGGACAGGGAGTCACGAGCAGTACTTC | CASSWTGSHEQYF
. | TRBJ2-5 | . | TRBV2 | TGTGCCAGCAGTGTCAGGGGCGAGACCCAGTACTTC | CASSVRGETQYF
TRBD1 | TRBJ2-7 | . | TRBV10-3 | TGTGCCATCAGTTCCGGGACAGATTTTTCCTACGAGCAGTACTTC | CAISSGTDFSYEQYF
TRBD1 | TRBJ1-1 | . | TRBV4-1 | TGCGCCAGCAGCCAGGGACAGGAACTCATGAACACTGAAGCTTTCTTT | CASSQGQELMNTEAFF
TRBD1 | TRBJ1-2 | few | TRBV11-1 | TGTGCCAGCAGCCGGGACAGGGACTATGGCTACACCTTC | CASSRDRDYGYTF
TRBD1 | TRBJ1-5 | . | TRBV30 | TGTGCCTGGGGAAAGGGACAGGAGTTTGGATTAGGTCAGCCCCAGCATTTT | CAWGKGQEFGLGQPQHF
. | TRBJ1-3 | once | TRBV18 | TGTGCCAGCTCACAAAGACAGCACTCTGGAAACACCATATATTTT | CASSQRQHSGNTIYF
. | TRBJ1-2 | few | TRBV9 | TGTGCCAGCGCCGTTGGCGGGGGTAATGGCTACACCTTC | CASAVGGGNGYTF
. | TRBJ1-5 | large | TRBV9 | TGTGCCAGCAGTAAGGGAGTGAGCAATCAGCCCCAGCATTTT | CASSKGVSNQPQHF
TRBD2 | TRBJ2-1 | . | TRBV10-3 | TGTGCCATCAGTGAGTCGGGGGTAGCGGGGGGCCTAAACAATGAGCAGTTCTTC | CAISESGVAGGLNNEQFF
. | TRBJ1-2 | . | TRBV6-5 | TGTGCCAGCAGTTACTCCGGACGGACAAACTATGGCTACACCTTC | CASSYSGRTNYGYTF
TRBD1 | TRBJ2-5 | . | TRBV25-1 | TGTGCCAGCAGTGAATGGGGGACAGGGTCTGAGGCCCAGTACTTC | CASSEWGTGSEAQYF
TRBD2 | TRBJ2-5 | . | TRBV9 | TGTGCCAGCAGCACCGGACTAGCGGGGGAGACCCAGTACTTC | CASSTGLAGETQYF
TRBD1 | TRBJ2-1 | . | TRBV29-1 | TGCATCATACGGACAGGCTCGTACAATGAGCAGTTCTTC | CIIRTGSYNEQFF
TRBD1 | TRBJ1-1 | . | TRBV7-4 | TGTGCCAGCAGCTTAGGGGACAGGGGGTTTCAAACTGAAGCTTTCTTT | CASSLGDRGFQTEAFF
. | TRBJ2-7 | . | TRBV7-9 | TGTGCCAGCAGCCAGTCGCGGGGAGAATCATCCTACGAGCAGTACTTC | CASSQSRGESSYEQYF
. | TRBJ2-3 | . | TRBV7-6 | TGTGCCAGCAGCTTATGGGGGGGGGCGGCAGATACGCAGTATTTT | CASSLWGGAADTQYF
TRBD2 | TRBJ2-7 | once | TRBV2 | TGTGCCAGCATTATGGGTGGACTAGCGGTCTCCTACGAGCAGTACTTC | CASIMGGLAVSYEQYF
. | TRBJ1-5 | once | TRBV21-1 | TGTGCCAGCAGCAAAAGTCCGGGACAGGGGGCCGGTCAGCCCCAGCATTTT | CASSKSPGQGAGQPQHF
. | TRBJ1-2 | . | TRBV5-1 | TGCGCCAGCAGCTTCACCAGGGTGGCGGAGGGCTACACCTTC | CASSFTRVAEGYTF
. | TRBJ1-2 | . | TRBV7-9 | TGTGCCATTCTTGCCTCAGGGGTAGCAGGGGTCGAGGATGGCTACACCTTC | CAILASGVAGVEDGYTF
. | TRBJ1-2 | once | TRBV2 | TGTGCCAGCAGTGAAGAAGGCAGGGCTAACTATGGCTACACCTTC | CASSEEGRANYGYTF
TRBD2 | TRBJ2-1 | . | TRBV2 | TGTGCCAGAACTCGCGGCGGGGGGGCCGCCTACAATGAGCAGTTCTTC | CARTRGGGAAYNEQFF
. | TRBJ1-3 | . | TRBV11-3 | TGTGCCAGCAGCTTAGCTGGGCCTGGAAACACCATATATTTT | CASSLAGPGNTIYF
. | TRBJ2-3 | . | TRBV6-6 | TGTGCCAGCAGTTACGTCATCCAGGGGCGCACAGATACGCAGTATTTT | CASSYVIQGRTDTQYF
. | TRBJ2-3 | . | TRBV6-4 | TGTGCCAGCAGTGACCTCAGCACAGATACGCAGTATTTT | CASSDLSTDTQYF
TRBD1 | TRBJ1-4 | . | TRBV5-1 | TGCGCCAGCAGCTCCCCCAGGGGGCCGGGGGTTAATGAAAAACTGTTTTTT | CASSSPRGPGVNEKLFF
TRBD2 | TRBJ2-1 | . | TRBV6-5 | TGTGCCAGCAGACGACTAGCGGGGAACTACAATGAGCAGTTCTTC | CASRRLAGNYNEQFF
. | TRBJ2-3 | . | TRBV7-7 | TGTGCTAGCAGCTTAGGGGGGGGGCGAACAGATACGCAGTATTTT | CASSLGGGRTDTQYF
TRBD1 | TRBJ1-2 | . | TRBV9 | TGTGCCAGCAGCGGGGAGGCGGGGACAGTGGCAGACTATGGCTACACCTTC | CASSGEAGTVADYGYTF
. | TRBJ2-7 | . | TRBV27 | TGTGCCAGCACCCCCGGGGAATTGAGCTACGAGCAGTACTTC | CASTPGELSYEQYF
. | TRBJ2-2 | . | TRBV14 | TGTGCCAGCAGCCAAGATTTGCCAGCGAACACCGGGGAGCTGTTTTTT | CASSQDLPANTGELFF
. | TRBJ2-3 | . | TRBV10-3 | TGTGCCATCAGTGATGTCCCGGGCGGGGTTGGCACAGATACGCAGTATTTT | CAISDVPGGVGTDTQYF
. | TRBJ1-3 | . | TRBV6-6 | TGTGCCAGCATAGGCGGGGGAGCTGGAAACACCATATATTTT | CASIGGGAGNTIYF
. | TRBJ2-2 | . | TRBV27 | TGTGCCAGCAGTTTATTCAGGAACACCGGGGAGCTGTTTTTT | CASSLFRNTGELFF
. | TRBJ2-3 | . | TRBV19 | TGTGCCAGTAGTATCGGGGGGCCGTACACAGATACGCAGTATTTT | CASSIGGPYTDTQYF
TRBD1 | TRBJ1-2 | . | TRBV13 | TGTGCCAGCAGCTTAGGACAGGGGGACTATGGCTACACCTTC | CASSLGQGDYGYTF
TRBD1 | TRBJ2-1 | . | TRBV30 | TGTGCCTGGTCTTCCGGGACAGGGCGGTTCTTC | CAWSSGTGRFF